The source of this T cell receptor (beta chain) is a study of metastatic and nonmetastatic thyroid tumors. Background on the study: It was across blood and tumor or nodule tissue from malignant and benign thyroid patients that repertoires were compared.

This CDR3 has 14 residues. CDR1 and CDR2 (germline): SGHVS, FQNEAQ. V shed 3 bases, J shed 4 bases, and the junction held 5 bases outside the gene matches. Findings and caveats of the study: Reportedly, malignant thyroid tumors had significantly higher TCR beta diversity than benign nodules, in blood and tumor.

At least ten counts were recorded for this clone. Its antigen is undetermined. Prior to thyroid surgery, none of the patients had received any treatment. Study processing details: To classify distant metastasis in papillary thyroid cancer, a model was built from CDR3 differences across clinicopathological groups. TCRdb reanalyzed the PCR reads via MiXCR. These V and J calls rely on TCRdb rather than the paper's analysis. The sample holds about 92,000 clones, around 14% seen once. This chain links TRBV7-8 with TRBJ2-7, with 8 bases identical to TRBD2. The specimen sequenced was blood. This receptor was identified in a female donor with papillary thyroid cancer or a benign thyroid nodule (not recorded which). Some clones in this sample may be carry-over from other donors' samples. The DNA of the CDR3 is TGTGCCAGCAGCTTCGGGGGGGCCATGTACGAGCAGTACTTC. Translated: CASSFGGAMYEQYF. The full variable domain, completed using reference TRBV7-8 and TRBJ2-7, is GAGVSQSPRYKVAKRGQDVALRCDPISGHVSLFWYQQALGQGPEFLTYFQNEAQLDKSGLPSDRFFAERPEGSVSTLKIQRTQQEDSAVYLCASSFGGAMYEQYFGPGTRLTVT.